This is a list of T cell receptor beta chains from one sample in a study of spatial heterogeneity in lung cancer. TCRdb re-called the 5' RACE reads with MiXCR, one entry per CDR3 protein. The table has over 15,000 distinct CDR3 sequences, about 10% seen once. The sample in question was PBMCs, obtained at follow-up. These receptors were obtained from a male donor with early-stage non-small cell lung cancer. Each CDR3 is given with its conserved first and last residue. A D gene is named only where the DNA matches it firmly. Expanded clones are given a class, and other clones once, few, many or no size at all.

size	D	V	J	DNA	CDR3
medium-sized	-	TRBV7-2	TRBJ2-3	TGTGCCAGCAGCCGGAATTCTGGCACAGATACGCAGTATTTT	CASSRNSGTDTQYF
medium-sized	TRBD1	TRBV5-1	TRBJ1-4	TGCGCCAGCAGCACCGGACAGGGGGAGGATGAAAAACTGTTTTTT	CASSTGQGEDEKLFF
-	TRBD1	TRBV30	TRBJ1-2	TGTGCCTGGAGTCAACGGACAGGGGGTTCCACCTTC	CAWSQRTGGSTF
medium-sized	TRBD1	TRBV2	TRBJ2-3	TGTGCCAGCAGCCGACAGGGACGGGCTTACGCCTTT	CASSRQGRAYAF
-	TRBD2	TRBV20-1	TRBJ2-2	TGCAGTGCTCGTCGACTAGCGGCAGGGGAGGCCGGGGAGCTGTTTTTT	CSARRLAAGEAGELFF
few	TRBD1	TRBV20-1	TRBJ1-2	TGCAGTGCTAGAACCGGGACAGGGGCTTACTATGGCTACACCTTC	CSARTGTGAYYGYTF
-	-	TRBV30	TRBJ2-7	TGTGCCTGGAAAAAGGGGACGGCCTACGAGCAGTACTTC	CAWKKGTAYEQYF
-	-	TRBV12-3/TRBV12-4	TRBJ1-6	TGTGCCAGCAGCCTTACAGGGATAGGATCACCCCTCCACTTT	CASSLTGIGSPLHF
many	TRBD2	TRBV5-1	TRBJ2-7	TGCGCCAGCAGCCGAGGACTAGCGGGAGTCCCTTCCTTTTACGAGCAGTACTTC	CASSRGLAGVPSFYEQYF
-	-	TRBV19	TRBJ2-3	TGTGCCAGTAGAAAAGCACTACAGGGATCTAGCACAGATACGCAGTATTTT	CASRKALQGSSTDTQYF
many	TRBD2	TRBV7-9	TRBJ2-1	TGTGCCAGCCAAGGGGTTAGCGGGGTATACAATGAGCAGTTCTTC	CASQGVSGVYNEQFF
medium-sized	TRBD2	TRBV11-2	TRBJ2-3	TGTGCCAGCAGCCAGCGAGGCGGGCTAGCGGCCGCCGATACGCAGTATTTT	CASSQRGGLAAADTQYF
-	TRBD2	TRBV4-2	TRBJ2-5	TGTGCCAGCAGCCAAGGGCTAGCGGGGGCACAAGAGACCCAGTACTTC	CASSQGLAGAQETQYF
many	-	TRBV4-3	TRBJ2-2	TGCGCCAGCAGCCAAGATGGAGTTAACACCGGGGAGCTGTTTTTT	CASSQDGVNTGELFF
many	-	TRBV19	TRBJ2-7	TGTGCCAGTAGTATAGATCAGTCCAGCTCCTACGAGCAGTACTTC	CASSIDQSSSYEQYF
many	-	TRBV18	TRBJ2-7	TGTGCCAGCTCATTTGGGGCAGCCCCTACCTACGAGCAGTACTTC	CASSFGAAPTYEQYF
-	TRBD2	TRBV2	TRBJ2-1	TGTGCCAGCAGTCCCTCCGGGACTACCTACAATGAGCAGTTCTTC	CASSPSGTTYNEQFF
-	-	TRBV12-3/TRBV12-4	TRBJ1-4	TGTGCCAGCAGTTCGAGAACCTCTAATGAAAAACTGTTTTTT	CASSSRTSNEKLFF
-	-	TRBV7-2	TRBJ2-1	TGTGCCAGCAATTCCTACAATGAGCAGTTCTTC	CASNSYNEQFF
many	-	TRBV27	TRBJ1-1	TGTGCCAGCAGTTTATTCGGGTATACCACTGAAGCTTTCTTT	CASSLFGYTTEAFF
many	-	TRBV18	TRBJ1-2	TGTGCCAGCTCACCCTCAATCCGGGGGGGCTATGGCTACACCTTC	CASSPSIRGGYGYTF
many	-	TRBV12-3/TRBV12-4	TRBJ1-4	TGTGCCAGCAGTTTGGGTGCAGGCACTAATGAAAAACTGTTTTTT	CASSLGAGTNEKLFF
many	-	TRBV27	TRBJ2-2	TGTGCCAGCAGTTTCTTAGGCGGGACAGTTAACACCGGGGAGCTGTTTTTT	CASSFLGGTVNTGELFF
many	TRBD1	TRBV15	TRBJ2-5	TGTGCCACCAGCGGGGGACAGCAAGAGACCCAGTACTTC	CATSGGQQETQYF
few	-	TRBV7-9	TRBJ1-2	TGTGCCAGCAGCTTAGCGGGTCCTAACTATGGCTACACCTTC	CASSLAGPNYGYTF
many	-	TRBV20-1	TRBJ2-5	TGCAGTGCCGAGGGCAGCCAAGAGACCCAGTACTTC	CSAEGSQETQYF